The present T cell receptor beta chain was sequenced within a study of technical replicates of blood from a few donors. Trimming cost V 3 bases and J 0 bases, with 7 bases left between them. CDR1 and CDR2 (germline): SGHVS, FQNEAQ. The CDR3 length is 14 residues. TCRdb's copy holds only in-frame clones and misses some; the assay was immunoSEQ multiplex PCR. The repertoire has 79,000 or so clones, 95% to 98% of them found once; the top ten carry about 0.34%. The chain uses TRBV7-8 and TRBJ2-3; D is perhaps TRBD2 (6 bases). The sample taken for sequencing was T cells isolated from PBMCs. The receptor's source is a human donor in good health. CDR3 coding DNA: TGTGCCAGCAGCTTGGCGGGAAGCACAGATACGCAGTATTTT. Protein sequence: CASSLAGSTDTQYF.